A single sample gave rise to the 30 T cell receptor beta chains below, sequenced in a study of response to subunit inactivated influenza vaccine. One entry per CDR3 protein, called by TCRdb with MiXCR from the RT-PCR reads. The sample has roughly 710,000 distinct CDR3 sequences, 12% to 15% seen once. Sequencing used PBMCs from blood, obtained roughly 2 weeks before vaccination. The receptors here all came from a middle-aged man who received an inactivated influenza vaccine.

In its sample, this clonotype was seen many times. This chain uses TRBV7-2 with TRBJ2-1, with 7 bases lining up with TRBD2. V lost 7 bases, J lost 5 bases, and 8 bases stayed unmatched. This CDR3 contains 14 residues. Germline CDR1 SGHTA, CDR2 FQGNSA. This CDR3 is CASTSRTRHNEQFF. The CDR3 DNA reads TGTGCCAGCACCTCGAGGACTAGACACAATGAGCAGTTCTTC.

In this sample, this clonotype turned up a few times. The chain couples TRBV15 to TRBJ2-1; TRBD2 agrees at 10 bases. Germline CDR1 reads LNHNV; CDR2 reads YYDKDF (reference sequence). V was pared by 1 base and J by 0 bases, with 3 bases of the junction left unmatched. The CDR3 consists of 17 residues. The DNA of the CDR3 is TGTGCCACCAGCAGAGGATCTAGCGGGGGCTCCTACAATGAGCAGTTCTTC. This encodes CATSRGSSGGSYNEQFF.

This clonotype was observed a few times. V gene TRBV6-5 combines with J gene TRBJ1-1, with a possible D match to TRBD1 (5 bases). From germline, CDR1 is MNHEY and CDR2 SVGAGI. The CDR3 is 17 residues long. V dropped 2 bases and J dropped 0 bases, with 16 bases sitting between them. CDR3 bases: TGTGCCAGCAGTTACAGGACACCCCACCGCATGAACACTGAAGCTTTCTTT. Translated: CASSYRTPHRMNTEAFF.

This clonotype has ten or more counts. This chain connects TRBV6-2 or TRBV6-3 to TRBJ1-5; TRBD1 might be the D (5 bases). The germline gives CDR1 MNHEY, CDR2 SVGEGT. The CDR3 covers 16 residues. Trimming removed 0 bases at V and 9 bases at J, with 18 bases between. CDR3 protein: CASSYSGRAVGWPQHF. CDR3 DNA: TGTGCCAGCAGTTACTCGGGCAGGGCGGTAGGATGGCCCCAGCATTTT.

This clonotype was detected only a few times. The rearrangement links TRBV14 to TRBJ1-4, with D possibly TRBD1 on 5 matching bases. Germline V gene lookup returns CDR1 SGHDN and CDR2 FVKESK. CDR3 length: 17 residues. V was shortened by 0 bases and J by 0 bases, with 11 bases between the two germline ends. CDR3 sequence (DNA): TGTGCCAGCAGCCAAGATCAGTTGGGGGCAACTAATGAAAAACTGTTTTTT. Translation: CASSQDQLGATNEKLFF.

This chain uses TRBV4-3 with TRBJ2-3; D not resolved. V lost 0 bases and J 4 bases, leaving 8 bases between the germline ends. The CDR3 has 14 amino acids. Looked up from germline, CDR1 is LGHNA and CDR2 is YSLEER. CDR3 DNA sequence: TGCGCCAGCAGCCAAGACTGGAGCTCAGATACGCAGTATTTT. Its translation is CASSQDWSSDTQYF.

The table lists this clonotype with a few counts. The V call is TRBV6-1, the J call TRBJ2-2; 7 bases are a match to TRBD2. V gave up 6 bases and J gave up 4 bases; unmatched junction bases: 8. CDR1 and CDR2 from the germline V gene are MNHNS and SASEGT. The CDR3 has 15 residues. CDR3: CASRARDYITGELFF. The CDR3 coding sequence is TGTGCCAGCAGAGCGAGGGACTATATCACCGGGGAGCTGTTTTTT.

V and J are TRBV6-6 and TRBJ2-7; unclear D gene. The CDR3 has 13 residues. The germline CDR1 and CDR2 sequences are MNHNY and SVGAGI (reference sequence). Trimming left V 4 bases short and J 0 bases short, with 7 bases between. This chain's CDR3 is CASSFTDSYEQYF. The CDR3 DNA reads TGTGCCAGCAGTTTCACAGACTCCTACGAGCAGTACTTC.

This clonotype was seen once. The V and J genes are TRBV18 and TRBJ2-4, with 9 nucleotides matching TRBD2. Germline V lookup: CDR1 KGHSH, CDR2 LQKENI. This CDR3 comprises 19 residues. V was pared by 0 bases and J by 0 bases, with 9 bases of the junction left unmatched. This CDR3 reads CASSPPSTSGGLAKNIQYF. For the CDR3, the DNA is TGTGCCAGCTCACCACCGTCGACTAGCGGCGGACTAGCCAAAAACATTCAGTACTTC.

The chain joins TRBV12-3 or TRBV12-4 to TRBJ1-5; D possibly corresponds to TRBD1 (6 bases). The CDR3 contains 16 residues. Trimming took 5 bases from V and 3 from J, leaving 17 bases between them. CDR3 residues: CASSTTGGRANQPQHF. The CDR3, as DNA: TGTGCCAGCAGTACGACGGGGGGCCGGGCCAATCAGCCCCAGCATTTT.

This clonotype was observed a few times. The V gene is TRBV5-5, the J gene TRBJ2-4; TRBD2 is a possible D gene (6 bases). This CDR3 has 17 amino acids. V shed 5 bases and J shed 0 bases, with 18 bases lying between them. Per the germline V gene, CDR1 is SGHKS and CDR2 is YYEKEE (reference sequence). The CDR3 region is CASRFSAGNKAKNIQYF. The CDR3 DNA reads as TGTGCCAGCAGATTTAGCGCGGGGAACAAAGCCAAAAACATTCAGTACTTC.

This clonotype appeared a few times. This chain uses TRBV4-3 with TRBJ2-4, with a weak D call TRBD1 (5 bases). Germline V gene lookup returns CDR1 LGHNA and CDR2 YSLEER. This CDR3 is 17 amino acids long. V gave up 0 bases and J gave up 0 bases, with 12 bases separating them. The CDR3 loop is CASSQDEAGPAKNIQYF. The CDR3 DNA sequence: TGCGCCAGCAGCCAAGATGAGGCAGGGCCAGCCAAAAACATTCAGTACTTC.

The CDR3 region is CASSYSAGRIYEQYF. For the CDR3, the DNA is TGTGCCAGCAGTTACTCAGCGGGGAGAATCTACGAGCAGTACTTC. The V gene is TRBV6-2 or TRBV6-3, the J gene TRBJ2-7; 7 bases agree with TRBD2. With V trimmed by 0 bases and J by 3 bases, 5 bases remained unmatched. Germline-derived CDR1 and CDR2 are MNHEY and SVGEGT. This CDR3 spans 15 amino acids.

V is TRBV9 and J is TRBJ1-1, with D unclear. The CDR3 covers 13 residues. The V end was cut by 4 bases, the J end by 1 base, with 8 bases between. Germline V gene data show CDR1 as SGDLS and CDR2 as YYNGEE. The CDR3 region has the DNA TGTGCCAGCAGCTGGCAGACGAACACTGAAGCTTTCTTT. Amino acid sequence: CASSWQTNTEAFF.

This clonotype was picked up a small number of times. The chain combines TRBV15 with TRBJ2-4; D not certain. Germline values: CDR1 LNHNV, CDR2 YYDKDF (reference sequence). Trimming took off 1 base at V and 0 bases at J, with 4 bases between the two ends. The length of the CDR3 is 14 residues. The CDR3 DNA is TGTGCCACCAGCAGAGGGGTAGCCAAAAACATTCAGTACTTC. This sequence encodes CATSRGVAKNIQYF. The full variable domain, rest sourced from reference TRBV15 and TRBJ2-4, is DAMVIQNPRYQVTQFGKPVTLSCSQTLNHNVMYWYQQKSSQAPKLLFHYYDKDFNNEADTPDNFQSRRPNTSFCFLDIRSPGLGDTAMYLCATSRGVAKNIQYFGAGTRLSVL.

This clonotype was detected only a few times. V is TRBV18 and J is TRBJ2-7; 8 bases map to TRBD2. Germline V gives CDR1 KGHSH, CDR2 LQKENI. The J segment lost 3 bases and the V segment lost 5 bases, leaving 3 bases of the junction unmatched. The CDR3 consists of 13 residues. CDR3 residues: CASSAGTSYEQYF. The CDR3 nucleotides read TGTGCCAGCTCAGCCGGGACTAGCTACGAGCAGTACTTC.

V gene TRBV28 combines with J gene TRBJ2-5, with 10 nucleotides matching TRBD1. This CDR3 contains 16 residues. CDR1 and CDR2 (germline): MDHEN, SYDVKM. The J segment lost 3 bases and the V segment lost 3 bases, leaving 7 bases of the junction unmatched. Here the CDR3 reads CASSFFAGTGEETQYF. CDR3 sequence (DNA): TGTGCCAGCAGTTTTTTTGCTGGGACAGGGGAAGAGACCCAGTACTTC. The full variable domain, with the rest looked up from reference TRBV28 and TRBJ2-5, is DVKVTQSSRYLVKRTGEKVFLECVQDMDHENMFWYRQDPGLGLRLIYFSYDVKMKEKGDIPEGYSVSREKKERFSLILESASTNQTSMYLCASSFFAGTGEETQYFGPGTRLLVL.

The rearrangement links TRBV6-1 to TRBJ2-7; 8 bases are shared with TRBD1. Germline CDR1 is MNHNS and CDR2 is SASEGT. V gave up 8 bases and J gave up 0 bases; unmatched junction bases: 3. The CDR3 length is 13 residues. The CDR3 loop reads CASWDRISYEQYF. The CDR3 nucleotides read TGTGCCAGCTGGGACAGGATCTCCTACGAGCAGTACTTC.

The chain employs TRBV29-1 and TRBJ1-2, with 8 bases identical to TRBD1. V shed 4 bases and J 4 bases; nucleotides not matched to a gene: 11. The CDR3 is 15 residues long. The germline V gene encodes CDR1 SQVTM and CDR2 ANQGSEA. This CDR3 is CSVAPRTGSPYGYTF. The CDR3 coding sequence is TGCAGCGTTGCCCCCCGGACAGGGAGTCCCTATGGCTACACCTTC.

The chain recombines TRBV7-3 with TRBJ2-1, with 8 nucleotides matching TRBD1. This CDR3 has 18 amino acids. The J segment lost 0 bases and the V segment lost 1 base, leaving 8 bases of the junction unmatched. Germline CDR1 SGHTA, CDR2 FQGTGA. The CDR3, as DNA: TGTGCCAGCAGCTTAAGACAGGGGACCGGGAGCTCCTACAATGAGCAGTTCTTC. This gives the protein CASSLRQGTGSSYNEQFF.

A note on this clonotype: Germline and junction disagree at one end, which may indicate a read error. This chain connects TRBV27 to TRBJ2-7, with 7 positions matching TRBD2. Germline V CDR1 and CDR2: MNHEY, SMNVEV (reference sequence). This CDR3 is built from 19 residues. The DNA for the CDR3 is TGTGCCCGCAGTTTAACAGACCCGTCGCGCGGGGGTACCCCCTACGAGCAGTACTTC. Translating gives CARSLTDPSRGGTPYEQYF.

The chain links TRBV7-9 to TRBJ1-4, with D possibly being TRBD1 (6 bases). This CDR3 comprises 17 residues. The V gene's germline CDR1 is SEHNR and CDR2 FQNEAQ (reference sequence). Trimming took off 3 bases at V and 3 bases at J, with 17 bases between the two ends. The CDR3 protein is CASSFSDRGAANEKLFF. The CDR3 DNA follows: TGTGCCAGCAGCTTTTCGGACCGGGGGGCAGCTAATGAAAAACTGTTTTTT.

At least ten counts were recorded for this clonotype. The chain has TRBV5-1 and TRBJ2-1; TRBD1 agrees at 9 bases. Germline CDR1 SGHRS, CDR2 YFSETQ. V gave up 5 bases and J gave up 2 bases; unmatched junction bases: 5. This CDR3 spans 15 amino acids. In DNA form, the CDR3 reads TGCGCCAGCAGTGCCGGGACAGGGACCTACAATGAGCAGTTCTTC. Translation gives CASSAGTGTYNEQFF.

This clonotype has a handful of counts. The chain uses TRBV27 and TRBJ2-2; D gene unclear. The germline gives CDR1 MNHEY, CDR2 SMNVEV (reference sequence). The CDR3 has 12 amino acids. V was clipped by 0 bases and J by 8 bases, with 4 bases between them. The CDR3 bases are TGTGCCAGCAGTTTATCGATGGGGGAGCTGTTTTTT. It specifies CASSLSMGELFF.

V gene TRBV19 combines with J gene TRBJ2-5; D unresolved. This CDR3 contains 13 residues. The germline CDR1 and CDR2 sequences are LNHDA and SQIVND (reference sequence). V dropped 5 bases and J dropped 2 bases, with 9 bases sitting between them. The CDR3 DNA reads TGTGCCAGTAGTCGGTCAGTACAAGAGACCCAGTACTTC. The encoded protein is CASSRSVQETQYF.

The sample holds many counts of this clonotype. The rearrangement links TRBV5-5 to TRBJ1-6; no clear D. The CDR3 sequence is 15 residues long. V shed 0 bases and J shed 7 bases, with 11 bases lying between them. Germline lookup yields CDR1 SGHKS and CDR2 YYEKEE (reference sequence). The CDR3 DNA reads TGTGCCAGCAGCTTGGTGACGGGCGGGAATTCACCCCTCCACTTT. Translation gives CASSLVTGGNSPLHF.

This clonotype was seen a handful of times. The V and J genes are TRBV6-2 or TRBV6-3 and TRBJ1-2, with 9 bases that match TRBD1. Germline trimming cut 3 bases from V and 5 bases from J; bases unmatched to any gene: 4. This CDR3 is built from 14 residues. Per germline, CDR1 MNHEY and CDR2 SVGEGT. CDR3 DNA: TGTGCCAGCAGTTATGGGACAGGGCGGTATGGCTACACCTTC. Protein: CASSYGTGRYGYTF.

V is TRBV5-1 and J is TRBJ1-1; 9 nucleotides line up with TRBD1. This CDR3 has 17 amino acids. V trimming: 4 bases; J trimming: 4 bases; junction bases outside the gene matches: 14. CDR1 is SGHRS, CDR2 YFSETQ, per germline. The DNA for the CDR3 is TGCGCCAGCAGCCTGGGACAGGGAGGTTCCCGGGGCACTGAAGCTTTCTTT. Translated, it gives CASSLGQGGSRGTEAFF. The variable domain in full, completed from reference TRBV5-1 and TRBJ1-1, reads KAGVTQTPRYLIKTRGQQVTLSCSPISGHRSVSWYQQTPGQGLQFLFEYFSETQRNKGNFPGRFSGRQFSNSRSEMNVSTLELGDSALYLCASSLGQGGSRGTEAFFGQGTRLTVV.

This clonotype was observed a handful of times. The chain uses TRBV12-3 or TRBV12-4 and TRBJ2-7, with 11 bases lining up with TRBD2. V shed 1 base and J 2 bases; nucleotides not matched to a gene: 1. CDR3 size: 15 residues. The CDR3 coding sequence is TGTGCCAGCAGTTTAGAGGGACTAGCGGCCTACGAGCAGTACTTC. The encoded protein is CASSLEGLAAYEQYF.

This clonotype was counted between two and nine times. The chain employs TRBV11-2 and TRBJ2-2; D not resolved. The CDR3 covers 15 residues. Per germline, CDR1 SGHAT and CDR2 FQNNGV. Trimming stripped 3 bases from V and 2 bases from J, with 10 bases between. The DNA for the CDR3 is TGTGCCAGCAGCTTTAAGGCTCTTAACACCGGGGAGCTGTTTTTT. Encoded protein: CASSFKALNTGELFF.